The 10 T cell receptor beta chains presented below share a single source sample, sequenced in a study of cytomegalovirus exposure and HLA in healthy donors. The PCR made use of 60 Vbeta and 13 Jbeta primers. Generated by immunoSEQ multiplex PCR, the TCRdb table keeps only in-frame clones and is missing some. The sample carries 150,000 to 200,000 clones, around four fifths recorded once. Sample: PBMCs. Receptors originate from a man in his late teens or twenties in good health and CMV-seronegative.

The CDR3 reads CASREMWPDWDGYTF. In nucleotides, the CDR3 is TGTGCCAGCAGAGAAATGTGGCCCGACTGGGATGGCTACACCTTC. The gene calls are TRBV7-9 and TRBJ1-2; D gene unclear. The ends were cut back, 6 bases at V and 6 bases at J, with 20 bases in the middle. This CDR3 spans 15 amino acids. Looked up from germline, CDR1 is SEHNR and CDR2 is FQNEAQ (reference sequence).

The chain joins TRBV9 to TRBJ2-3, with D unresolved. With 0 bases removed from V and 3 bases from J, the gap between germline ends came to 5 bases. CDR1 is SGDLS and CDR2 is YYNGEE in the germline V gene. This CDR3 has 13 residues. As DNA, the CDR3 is TGTGCCAGCAGCGTAGAACATACAGATACGCAGTATTTT. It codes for CASSVEHTDTQYF. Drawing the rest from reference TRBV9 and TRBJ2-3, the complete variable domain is DSGVTQTPKHLITATGQRVTLRCSPRSGDLSVYWYQQSLDQGLQFLIQYYNGEERAKGNILERFSAQQFPDLHSELNLSSLELGDSALYFCASSVEHTDTQYFGPGTRLTVL.

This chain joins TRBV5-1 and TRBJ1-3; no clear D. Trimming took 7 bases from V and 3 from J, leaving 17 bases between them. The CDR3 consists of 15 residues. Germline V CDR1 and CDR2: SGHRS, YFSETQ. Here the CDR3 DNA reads TGCGCCAGCGAGGCGGCTTTTGAGGGTGGAAACACCATATATTTT. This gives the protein CASEAAFEGGNTIYF.

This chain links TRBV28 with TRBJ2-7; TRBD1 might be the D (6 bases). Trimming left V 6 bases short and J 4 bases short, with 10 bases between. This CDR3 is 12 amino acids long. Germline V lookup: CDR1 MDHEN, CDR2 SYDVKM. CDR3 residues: CASSQGWYEQYF. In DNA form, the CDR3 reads TGTGCCAGCAGCCAGGGGTGGTACGAGCAGTACTTC. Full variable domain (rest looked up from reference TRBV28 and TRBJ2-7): DVKVTQSSRYLVKRTGEKVFLECVQDMDHENMFWYRQDPGLGLRLIYFSYDVKMKEKGDIPEGYSVSREKKERFSLILESASTNQTSMYLCASSQGWYEQYFGPGTRLTVT.

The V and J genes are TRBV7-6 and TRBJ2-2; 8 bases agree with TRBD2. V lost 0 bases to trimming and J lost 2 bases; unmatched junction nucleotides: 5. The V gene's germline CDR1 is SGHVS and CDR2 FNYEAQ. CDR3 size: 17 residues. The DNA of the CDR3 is TGTGCCAGCAGCTTAGCGCCAGCGGGAGATAACACCGGGGAGCTGTTTTTT. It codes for CASSLAPAGDNTGELFF.

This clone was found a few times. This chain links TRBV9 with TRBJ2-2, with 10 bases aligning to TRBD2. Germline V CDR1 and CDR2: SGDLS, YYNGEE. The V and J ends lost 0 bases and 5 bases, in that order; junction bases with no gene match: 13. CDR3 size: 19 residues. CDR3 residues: CASSVASGRPSGGTGELFF. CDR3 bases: TGTGCCAGCAGCGTAGCGAGCGGGAGGCCTAGCGGGGGTACCGGGGAGCTGTTTTTT.

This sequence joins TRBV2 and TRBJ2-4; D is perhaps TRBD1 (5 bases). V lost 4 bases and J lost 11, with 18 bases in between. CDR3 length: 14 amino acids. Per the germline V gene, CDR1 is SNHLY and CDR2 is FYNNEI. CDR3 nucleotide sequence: TGTGCCAGCAGTGGACAGCGATCCGGTTTACTTCAGTACTTC. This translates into CASSGQRSGLLQYF.

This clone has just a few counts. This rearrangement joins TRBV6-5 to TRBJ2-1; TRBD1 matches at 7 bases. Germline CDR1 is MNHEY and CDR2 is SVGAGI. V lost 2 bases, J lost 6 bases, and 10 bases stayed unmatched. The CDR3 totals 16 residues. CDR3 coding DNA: TGTGCCAGCAGTTACCGCCGGACAGGTACCGTCAATGAGCAGTTCTTC. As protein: CASSYRRTGTVNEQFF.

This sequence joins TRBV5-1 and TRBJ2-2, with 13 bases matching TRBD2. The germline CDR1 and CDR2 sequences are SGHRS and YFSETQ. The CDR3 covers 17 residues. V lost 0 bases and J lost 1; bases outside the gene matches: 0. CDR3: CASSLGLAGGNTGELFF. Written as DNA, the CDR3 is TGCGCCAGCAGCTTGGGACTAGCGGGGGGGAACACCGGGGAGCTGTTTTTT.

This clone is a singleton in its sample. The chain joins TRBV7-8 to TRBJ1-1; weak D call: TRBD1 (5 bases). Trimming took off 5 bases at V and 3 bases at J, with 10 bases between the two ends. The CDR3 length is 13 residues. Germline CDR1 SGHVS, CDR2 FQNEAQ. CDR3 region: CASSPMTDTEAFF. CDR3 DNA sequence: TGTGCCAGCAGCCCGATGACAGACACTGAAGCTTTCTTT.